Listed here is a single TCR beta chain. The junction differs from germline at one of its ends, possibly a read error. The source of the sample is a study of response to subunit inactivated influenza vaccine. This CDR3 comprises 13 residues. The germline gives CDR1 DFQATT, CDR2 SNEGSKA (reference sequence). TCRdb re-called the RT-PCR reads with MiXCR, one entry per CDR3 protein. The sample shows around 850,000 distinct CDR3 sequences, around a sixth of them seen only once. Sequencing used PBMCs from blood, obtained around 5 days after vaccination. V gene TRBV20-1 combines with J gene TRBJ2-3, with D perhaps being TRBD1 or TRBD2 (7 bases each). This sequence originates from a man over 45 who received an inactivated influenza vaccine. This chain's CDR3 is CSADREGTDTQCF. CDR3 in DNA: TGCAGTGCTGACAGGGAGGGGACAGATACGCAGTGTTTT.